This T cell receptor (beta chain) stems from a study of OX40 agonist ivuxolimab in advanced cancers. TCRdb's table, derived via immunoSEQ multiplex PCR, lists solely in-frame clones and lacks some. In the table there are around 22,000 clones, roughly nine tenths of which are singletons. This TCR was sampled from an adult with an advanced solid tumor such as melanoma, head and neck, liver or kidney cancer. The sequencing used CD4+ or CD8+ T cells sorted from blood, collected in a trial of the OX40 agonist ivuxolimab.

The DNA of the CDR3 is TGTGCCAGCAGTGACGTGTCCTTTACAACCCCATGGGACAATGAGCAGTTCTTC. Its translation is CASSDVSFTTPWDNEQFF. The rearrangement joins TRBV2 to TRBJ2-1; no definite D call. The V gene's germline CDR1 is SNHLY and CDR2 FYNNEI. V shed 3 bases and J shed 5 bases, with 23 bases lying between them. CDR3 length: 18 amino acids.